A selection of T cell receptor beta chains follows, all from one sample in a study of blood T cell repertoires in COVID-19. Data came from immunoSEQ multiplex PCR; TCRdb stores just in-frame clones and leaves some out. This sample has 150,000 to 200,000 clones, with about 85% found just once. Sequencing was carried out using peripheral blood. These receptors all come from a man aged 60 to 75 with acute or convalescent COVID-19. CDR3s include the opening cysteine and the closing phenylalanine or tryptophan. Fields, in order: J gene, V gene, D gene, clone size, CDR3 protein, CDR3 DNA. The D gene is left open where the match is weak. Some rows have no size entry. The others give once, few or many, or a class for an expanded clone.

J: TRBJ1-1; V: TRBV11-1; D: -; size: -; CDR3: CASSFSGENTEAFF; DNA: TGTGCCAGCAGCTTCTCCGGAGAGAACACTGAAGCTTTCTTT
J: TRBJ2-1; V: TRBV7-9; D: -; size: -; CDR3: CASSPYYRGNEQFF; DNA: TGTGCCAGCAGCCCATATTACCGGGGCAATGAGCAGTTCTTC
J: TRBJ2-3; V: TRBV7-3; D: TRBD1; size: -; CDR3: CASSHSGTGNSDTQYF; DNA: TGTGCCAGCAGCCACTCCGGGACAGGGAACTCAGATACGCAGTATTTT
J: TRBJ2-2; V: TRBV19; D: -; size: once; CDR3: CASSVGTPGRGELFF; DNA: TGTGCCAGTAGTGTCGGGACACCCGGGAGGGGGGAGCTGTTTTTT
J: TRBJ1-1; V: TRBV7-2; D: -; size: -; CDR3: CASSLGQGNTEAFF; DNA: TGTGCCAGCAGCTTAGGGCAGGGGAACACTGAAGCTTTCTTT
J: TRBJ2-5; V: TRBV4-1; D: -; size: once; CDR3: CASSQAGSQETQYF; DNA: TGCGCCAGCAGCCAAGCGGGGAGCCAAGAGACCCAGTACTTC
J: TRBJ1-2; V: TRBV11-2; D: TRBD1; size: -; CDR3: CASSSNRGRHYGYTF; DNA: TGTGCCAGCAGCTCCAACAGGGGGCGGCACTATGGCTACACCTTC
J: TRBJ2-5; V: TRBV24-1; D: -; size: -; CDR3: CATSDSGKETQYF; DNA: TGTGCCACCAGTGACTCCGGGAAAGAGACCCAGTACTTC
J: TRBJ2-1; V: TRBV5-1; D: TRBD2; size: -; CDR3: CASSFALSGGRDEQFF; DNA: TGCGCCAGCAGCTTTGCCCTTAGCGGGGGGAGGGATGAGCAGTTCTTC
J: TRBJ2-5; V: TRBV2; D: TRBD2; size: -; CDR3: CASSPLAGAKETQYF; DNA: TGTGCCAGCAGTCCACTAGCGGGGGCCAAAGAGACCCAGTACTTC
J: TRBJ1-1; V: TRBV12-3/TRBV12-4; D: -; size: -; CDR3: CAIKGQGNTEAFF; DNA: TGTGCCATAAAAGGGCAGGGAAACACTGAAGCTTTCTTT
J: TRBJ1-4; V: TRBV5-8; D: -; size: -; CDR3: CASSPVTAGGEKLFF; DNA: TGTGCCAGCAGCCCGGTGACGGCCGGCGGTGAAAAACTGTTTTTT
J: TRBJ1-3; V: TRBV5-1; D: -; size: -; CDR3: CASSPAPGGGSGNTIYF; DNA: TGCGCCAGCAGCCCAGCCCCGGGTGGGGGGTCTGGAAACACCATATATTTT
J: TRBJ1-2; V: TRBV24-1; D: -; size: -; CDR3: CATSDPQMVAGYTF; DNA: TGTGCCACCAGTGATCCACAGATGGTGGCCGGCTACACCTTC
J: TRBJ2-1; V: TRBV9; D: -; size: -; CDR3: CASSVASGYNEQFF; DNA: TGTGCCAGCAGCGTAGCGTCAGGTTACAATGAGCAGTTCTTC
J: TRBJ1-2; V: TRBV11-2; D: -; size: -; CDR3: CASSLVPDNYGYTF; DNA: TGTGCCAGCAGCTTAGTCCCAGATAACTATGGCTACACCTTC
J: TRBJ1-2; V: TRBV5-1; D: TRBD1; size: -; CDR3: CASSSRQGATSGYTF; DNA: TGCGCCAGCAGCAGCCGACAGGGGGCCACCTCTGGCTACACCTTC
J: TRBJ1-1; V: TRBV29-1; D: -; size: -; CDR3: CSVDTGEDEAFF; DNA: TGCAGCGTTGATACCGGGGAGGATGAAGCTTTCTTT
J: TRBJ2-3; V: TRBV9; D: -; size: -; CDR3: CASSQQGLQMADTQYF; DNA: TGTGCCAGCAGCCAACAGGGACTACAGATGGCAGATACGCAGTATTTT
J: TRBJ2-2; V: TRBV18; D: TRBD1; size: -; CDR3: CASLPDRVNTGELFF; DNA: TGTGCCAGCTTACCGGACAGGGTGAACACCGGGGAGCTGTTTTTT
J: TRBJ1-4; V: TRBV9; D: TRBD1; size: -; CDR3: CASSGGQLNEKLFF; DNA: TGTGCCAGCAGCGGGGGACAGTTAAATGAAAAACTGTTTTTT
J: TRBJ1-5; V: TRBV7-3; D: -; size: -; CDR3: CAQKQLRNQPQHF; DNA: TGTGCCCAGAAACAATTGAGGAATCAGCCCCAGCATTTT
J: TRBJ1-5; V: TRBV29-1; D: -; size: -; CDR3: CSATEGFNQPQHF; DNA: TGCAGCGCCACCGAGGGTTTCAATCAGCCCCAGCATTTT
J: TRBJ2-5; V: TRBV5-4; D: -; size: -; CDR3: CASTIGRRGETQYF; DNA: TGTGCCAGCACGATCGGACGGCGAGGGGAGACCCAGTACTTC
J: TRBJ2-3; V: TRBV18; D: -; size: -; CDR3: CASSETGSDTQYF; DNA: TGTGCCAGCTCAGAAACAGGGTCAGATACGCAGTATTTT
J: TRBJ2-3; V: TRBV6-5; D: -; size: once; CDR3: CASRPFPGTDTQYF; DNA: TGTGCCAGCAGGCCCTTTCCGGGGACAGATACGCAGTATTTT
J: TRBJ1-1; V: TRBV18; D: -; size: -; CDR3: CASSPVTGPNTEAFF; DNA: TGTGCCAGCTCACCAGTAACAGGCCCGAACACTGAAGCTTTCTTT
J: TRBJ2-7; V: TRBV7-4; D: TRBD2; size: -; CDR3: CASSPKTSGSHEQYF; DNA: TGTGCCAGCAGCCCCAAGACTAGCGGGAGCCACGAGCAGTACTTC
J: TRBJ1-4; V: TRBV18; D: -; size: -; CDR3: CASSPRGGTNEKLFF; DNA: TGTGCCAGCTCACCCCGAGGAGGAACTAATGAAAAACTGTTTTTT
J: TRBJ2-5; V: TRBV9; D: -; size: -; CDR3: CASSLRVSQETQYF; DNA: TGTGCCAGCAGCCTACGAGTGTCACAAGAGACCCAGTACTTC
J: TRBJ2-1; V: TRBV5-1; D: -; size: -; CDR3: CASSSDRHNEQFF; DNA: TGCGCCAGCAGCTCGGACAGACACAATGAGCAGTTCTTC
J: TRBJ1-1; V: TRBV18; D: -; size: -; CDR3: CASSQQQNTEAFF; DNA: TGTGCCAGCTCACAACAGCAGAACACTGAAGCTTTCTTT
J: TRBJ1-2; V: TRBV5-1; D: TRBD1; size: -; CDR3: CASSLAVGQHYGYTF; DNA: TGCGCCAGCAGCTTGGCGGTGGGACAGCACTATGGCTACACCTTC
J: TRBJ2-3; V: TRBV3-1/TRBV3-2; D: TRBD1; size: -; CDR3: CASSQVWTGLEDTQYF; DNA: TGTGCCAGCAGCCAAGTATGGACAGGGCTAGAAGATACGCAGTATTTT
J: TRBJ2-1; V: TRBV19; D: -; size: -; CDR3: CASSSQLRPSSYNEQFF; DNA: TGTGCCAGTAGTTCTCAGCTCAGGCCAAGCTCCTACAATGAGCAGTTCTTC
J: TRBJ1-2; V: TRBV18; D: -; size: -; CDR3: CASSYLRPANYGYTF; DNA: TGTGCCAGCTCATACCTGCGGCCAGCTAACTATGGCTACACCTTC
J: TRBJ2-3; V: TRBV10-3; D: TRBD1; size: once; CDR3: CAIRGQGPTDTQYF; DNA: TGTGCCATCAGGGGACAGGGCCCCACAGATACGCAGTATTTT
J: TRBJ1-1; V: TRBV7-6; D: -; size: -; CDR3: CASSPGPRTEAFF; DNA: TGTGCCAGCAGCCCCGGCCCTAGGACTGAAGCTTTCTTT
J: TRBJ2-2; V: TRBV29-1; D: -; size: once; CDR3: CSVEAVAGGELFF; DNA: TGCAGCGTTGAGGCGGTTGCGGGCGGGGAGCTGTTTTTT
J: TRBJ1-1; V: TRBV13; D: -; size: -; CDR3: CASSLVAGLNTEAFF; DNA: TGTGCCAGCAGCTTAGTCGCAGGGCTGAACACTGAAGCTTTCTTT
J: TRBJ2-2; V: TRBV9; D: TRBD2; size: -; CDR3: CASSSGTSTPGELFF; DNA: TGTGCCAGCAGTTCCGGGACTAGCACGCCCGGGGAGCTGTTTTTT
J: TRBJ2-5; V: TRBV11-3; D: -; size: -; CDR3: CASRPMGGQETQYF; DNA: TGTGCCAGCAGACCCATGGGGGGCCAAGAGACCCAGTACTTC
J: TRBJ1-5; V: TRBV19; D: TRBD1; size: -; CDR3: CASSRRGQGSFLGNQPQHF; DNA: TGTGCCAGTAGTAGAAGGGGACAGGGGAGTTTTTTGGGCAATCAGCCCCAGCATTTT
J: TRBJ1-6; V: TRBV5-1; D: -; size: -; CDR3: CASSPRGGYNSPLHF; DNA: TGCGCCAGCTCCCCCAGGGGTGGGTATAATTCACCCCTCCACTTT
J: TRBJ1-3; V: TRBV5-1; D: -; size: -; CDR3: CASSSGEGISGNTIYF; DNA: TGCGCCAGCAGCTCGGGTGAGGGAATAAGTGGAAACACCATATATTTT
J: TRBJ1-3; V: TRBV3-1/TRBV3-2; D: -; size: -; CDR3: CASSQGDRGNTIYF; DNA: TGTGCCAGCAGCCAAGGAGACAGGGGAAACACCATATATTTT
J: TRBJ1-2; V: TRBV6-5; D: TRBD1; size: -; CDR3: CASSYSPGGNYGYTF; DNA: TGTGCCAGCAGTTACTCACCAGGGGGCAACTATGGCTACACCTTC
J: TRBJ2-6; V: TRBV6-5; D: -; size: few; CDR3: CASSYSRSGANVLTF; DNA: TGTGCCAGCAGTTACTCTCGGTCTGGGGCCAACGTCCTGACTTTC
J: TRBJ2-3; V: TRBV19; D: TRBD2; size: -; CDR3: CASSQAGALDTQYF; DNA: TGTGCCAGTAGTCAAGCGGGGGCCTTGGATACGCAGTATTTT
J: TRBJ2-3; V: TRBV6-5; D: TRBD1; size: once; CDR3: CASRLQGLNTQYF; DNA: TGTGCCAGCAGGCTACAGGGGTTAAATACGCAGTATTTT
J: TRBJ1-1; V: TRBV19; D: TRBD1; size: once; CDR3: CASSLSGGGGTEAFF; DNA: TGTGCCAGTAGTCTTTCAGGGGGTGGTGGCACTGAAGCTTTCTTT
J: TRBJ2-3; V: TRBV9; D: -; size: -; CDR3: CASSPVGDTQYF; DNA: TGTGCCAGCAGCCCTGTCGGAGATACGCAGTATTTT
J: TRBJ1-2; V: TRBV5-1; D: -; size: -; CDR3: CASSLRDFGRGGNYGYTF; DNA: TGCGCCAGCAGCTTGAGAGATTTTGGCCGGGGAGGTAACTATGGCTACACCTTC
J: TRBJ2-3; V: TRBV5-6; D: -; size: -; CDR3: CASSPMDGDTDTQYF; DNA: TGTGCCAGCAGTCCCATGGACGGGGACACAGATACGCAGTATTTT